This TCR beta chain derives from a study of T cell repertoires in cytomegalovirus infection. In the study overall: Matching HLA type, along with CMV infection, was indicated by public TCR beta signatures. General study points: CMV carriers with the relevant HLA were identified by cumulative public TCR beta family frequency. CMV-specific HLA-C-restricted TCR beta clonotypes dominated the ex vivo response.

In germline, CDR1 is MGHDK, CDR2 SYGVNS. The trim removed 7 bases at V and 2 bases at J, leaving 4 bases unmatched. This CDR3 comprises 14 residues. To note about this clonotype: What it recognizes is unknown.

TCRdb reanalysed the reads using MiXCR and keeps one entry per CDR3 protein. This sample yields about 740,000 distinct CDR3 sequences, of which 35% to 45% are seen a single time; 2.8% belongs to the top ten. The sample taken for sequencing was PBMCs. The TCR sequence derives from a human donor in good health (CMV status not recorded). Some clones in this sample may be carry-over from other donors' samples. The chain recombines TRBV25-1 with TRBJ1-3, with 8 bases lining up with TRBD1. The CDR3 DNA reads TGTGCCAGCATGAGCAGGGGGCCTGGAAACACCATATATTTT. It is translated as CASMSRGPGNTIYF.